Listed below are T cell receptor beta chains from one sample, sequenced in a study of PD-1 blockade in classical Hodgkin lymphoma. Repertoires were generated with immunoSEQ multiplex PCR, while TCRdb's copy carries only in-frame clones and drops some. Of approximately 100,000 clones in the sample, roughly 92% were seen once. The sequencing used peripheral blood mononuclear cells (PBMCs), collected at baseline. The receptors shown here come from a human donor with classical Hodgkin lymphoma. The conserved cysteine and the conserved F or W are not part of the CDR3 here.

len: 13; j_gene: TRBJ2-7; v_gene: TRBV27; CDR3aa: ASKNIDSGAYEQY
len: 10; j_gene: TRBJ2-1; v_gene: TRBV29-1; CDR3aa: SVVEGVIEQF
len: 11; j_gene: TRBJ1-2; v_gene: TRBV6-6; CDR3aa: ASSATGVGGYT
len: 12; j_gene: TRBJ2-5; v_gene: TRBV15; CDR3aa: ATSRDRGEGTQY
len: 14; j_gene: TRBJ1-1; v_gene: TRBV11-1; CDR3aa: ASSLRYGAGDTEAF
len: 12; j_gene: TRBJ2-1; v_gene: TRBV27; CDR3aa: ASSGLAGANEQF
len: 9; j_gene: TRBJ2-5; v_gene: TRBV7-2; CDR3aa: ASSLSWAQY
len: 13; j_gene: TRBJ2-6; v_gene: TRBV28; CDR3aa: ASSLGAVGANVLT
len: 11; j_gene: TRBJ2-3; v_gene: TRBV18; CDR3aa: ASSPPGTDTQY
len: 12; j_gene: TRBJ2-3; v_gene: TRBV9; CDR3aa: ASSATRNSDTQY
len: 13; j_gene: TRBJ1-2; v_gene: TRBV27; CDR3aa: ASSLSSGDPGGYT
len: 14; j_gene: TRBJ2-1; v_gene: TRBV28; CDR3aa: ASSLLAGVGYNEQF
len: 11; j_gene: TRBJ1-1; v_gene: TRBV5-4; CDR3aa: ASSPRGTGEAF
len: 9; j_gene: TRBJ2-4; v_gene: TRBV10-3; CDR3aa: AIRENDIQY
len: 12; j_gene: TRBJ1-1; v_gene: TRBV5-1; CDR3aa: ASSRRDGNTEAF
len: 13; j_gene: TRBJ1-4; v_gene: TRBV2; CDR3aa: ASSERGLLREKLF
len: 12; j_gene: TRBJ2-1; v_gene: TRBV15; CDR3aa: ATSRSSSTNEQF
len: 11; j_gene: TRBJ2-7; v_gene: TRBV27; CDR3aa: ASSLGQTWEQY
len: 11; j_gene: TRBJ1-4; v_gene: TRBV5-8; CDR3aa: ASSLAPREKLF
len: 12; j_gene: TRBJ2-3; v_gene: TRBV7-2; CDR3aa: ASSLPSGADTQY
len: 14; j_gene: TRBJ2-2; v_gene: TRBV18; CDR3aa: ASSQLAGGGTGELF
len: 10; j_gene: TRBJ1-4; v_gene: TRBV19; CDR3aa: ASRMTNEKLF
len: 13; j_gene: TRBJ1-1; v_gene: TRBV5-1; CDR3aa: ASSRQGLVNTEAF
len: 17; j_gene: TRBJ2-3; v_gene: TRBV2; CDR3aa: ASSGSSLYGTGLTDTQY
len: 12; j_gene: TRBJ1-4; v_gene: TRBV5-1; CDR3aa: ASSLTGFNEKLF
len: 15; j_gene: TRBJ1-3; v_gene: TRBV28; CDR3aa: ASRRNPGQGKRNTIY
len: 14; j_gene: TRBJ2-2; v_gene: TRBV25-1; CDR3aa: ASSGQGALRAGELF
len: 14; j_gene: TRBJ2-3; v_gene: TRBV5-1; CDR3aa: ASRTSWTSGTDTQY
len: 14; j_gene: TRBJ2-6; v_gene: TRBV6-5; CDR3aa: ASSSTRGSGANVLT
len: 11; j_gene: TRBJ1-1; v_gene: TRBV27; CDR3aa: ASSLSGPTEAF
len: 16; j_gene: TRBJ1-5; v_gene: TRBV28; CDR3aa: ASSWNTAGTGDNQPQH
len: 18; j_gene: TRBJ2-6; v_gene: TRBV18; CDR3aa: ASSPLGHRPLSSGANVLT
len: 13; j_gene: TRBJ2-1; v_gene: TRBV7-9; CDR3aa: ASSNRDNSYNEQF
len: 12; j_gene: TRBJ2-3; v_gene: TRBV2; CDR3aa: ASGGLRSTDTQY
len: 15; j_gene: TRBJ1-3; v_gene: TRBV28; CDR3aa: ASSLWGRVTSGNTIY
len: 12; j_gene: TRBJ2-7; v_gene: TRBV29-1; CDR3aa: SVEKGGLSYEQY
len: 12; j_gene: TRBJ1-2; v_gene: TRBV11-2; CDR3aa: ASSLAEGDYGYT
len: 11; j_gene: TRBJ1-2; v_gene: TRBV27; CDR3aa: ASTKGLQYGYT
len: 12; j_gene: TRBJ1-1; v_gene: TRBV6-5; CDR3aa: ASGTGALNTEAF
len: 11; j_gene: TRBJ1-1; v_gene: TRBV5-6; CDR3aa: ASSNGQGTEAF
len: 13; j_gene: TRBJ2-5; v_gene: TRBV7-6; CDR3aa: ASSLGAGGRETQY
len: 13; j_gene: TRBJ1-5; v_gene: TRBV27; CDR3aa: ASSSRTGRNQPQH
len: 13; j_gene: TRBJ2-1; v_gene: TRBV30; CDR3aa: AWQDRGRRDNEQF
len: 13; j_gene: TRBJ1-5; v_gene: TRBV7-8; CDR3aa: ASSLGRQINQPQH
len: 12; j_gene: TRBJ2-3; v_gene: TRBV5-1; CDR3aa: ASTPSGITDTQY
len: 13; j_gene: TRBJ2-1; v_gene: TRBV4-1; CDR3aa: ASSPVRGSYNEQF
len: 13; j_gene: TRBJ1-4; v_gene: TRBV2; CDR3aa: ASQWTVGPNEKLF
len: 15; j_gene: TRBJ2-7; v_gene: TRBV11-2; CDR3aa: ASSFAYRLVDSYEQY
len: 15; j_gene: TRBJ2-6; v_gene: TRBV5-1; CDR3aa: ASSLKTESSGANVLT
len: 14; j_gene: TRBJ2-6; v_gene: TRBV5-1; CDR3aa: ASSLVSGSGANVLT
len: 12; j_gene: TRBJ2-3; v_gene: TRBV5-1; CDR3aa: ASSLVPPTDTQY
len: 12; j_gene: TRBJ1-3; v_gene: TRBV7-8; CDR3aa: ASSQELSGNTIY
len: 13; j_gene: TRBJ1-6; v_gene: TRBV6-5; CDR3aa: ATRGLLYDNSPLH
len: 13; j_gene: TRBJ2-5; v_gene: TRBV21-1; CDR3aa: ASSKAGHLWETQY